Sequencing of this T cell receptor (beta chain) was carried out in a study of Graves' ophthalmopathy and Graves' hyperthyroidism (dated by TCRdb to 2016 to 2018). In terms of the full investigation: Peripheral blood was collected at initial diagnosis, prior to any treatment. TCR beta repertoire signatures were used to distinguish Graves' ophthalmopathy from Graves' hyperthyroidism and to predict progression to ophthalmopathy. In total, 135 blood samples were TCR-sequenced: 43 ophthalmopathy, around 75 hyperthyroidism and 17 hyperthyroidism-to-ophthalmopathy patients. To explore V-J signatures that separate ophthalmopathy from hyperthyroidism, a discovery set of about 96 patients was enrolled, consisting of about 45 with ophthalmopathy and about 60 with stable hyperthyroidism. The independent validation cohort included approximately 19 hyperthyroidism patients plus 17 patients who later progressed from hyperthyroidism to ophthalmopathy. In several hyperthyroidism patients, the T-cell repertoire of thyroid tissue was compared with the T-cell repertoire of blood. After sampling, hyperthyroidism patients received methimazole starting at 30 mg daily, and ophthalmopathy patients received high-dose intravenous methylprednisolone. The 100 or so discovery patients were randomly divided into training and test sets at a 7:3 ratio. Results and caveats for the whole study, not just this receptor: Among expanded thyroid clonotypes with frequency above 0.001, most also showed up in blood, which suggests that blood repertoires may reflect the thyroid immune response. The 13-signature model separated ophthalmopathy from stable hyperthyroidism with approximately 88% sensitivity and 81.08% specificity in cross-validation, and 80%/75% in the test set. In validation, the model predicted ophthalmopathy progression with about 71% sensitivity and approximately 78% specificity; roughly 11 predicted patients were CT-confirmed with GO in a median of about 6.2 months. Sample size was not statistically predetermined, and group allocation was not concealed from the investigators.

The ophthalmopathy patients had moderately to severely active disease, with a Clinical Activity Score of 3 or higher, a NOSPECS grade of 4 or higher, and a disease duration of less than 3 months. Patients with other autoimmune diseases, uncontrolled infections, pregnancy or lactation were excluded. Clinical symptoms, serum thyroxine, TRAb, thyroid ultrasound and orbital computed tomography were used for diagnosis. Ficoll-Paque density gradient centrifugation was used to isolate PBMCs from approximately 10 ml of fresh peripheral blood. Total RNA was extracted with Trizol reagent and quality-checked on an Agilent 2100 Bioanalyzer. The CDR3 spans 14 residues, from the cysteine through the phenylalanine. Kept here is only the CDR3 DNA, which spans 42 bases and is read in frame from base 1. V has 7 bases trimmed and J has 7 bases trimmed; junction bases matching no gene number 13. Based on the germline V gene, the CDR1 and CDR2 sequences are MNHNS and SASEGT.

In its sample, this clonotype comes out as medium-sized (0.01 to 0.1%). It lacks a known antigen. Base qualities are not at hand, and no much larger clone is one base apart. For repertoire sequencing, the TCR beta CDR3 regions were amplified from RNA transcripts. The first round of RT-PCR was done with HTBI primers and the Qiagen OneStep RT-PCR kit, and was followed by a second round of multiplex PCR, then size selection and purification. The libraries underwent paired-end sequencing with 100 bp reads on an Illumina HiSeq2000. The authors' analysis ran thus. SOAPnuke was used to process the reads, throwing out any read that had adapters, had uncalled bases, had a mean Phred below 15, or lacked an exact constant-primer or identifier match. High-quality paired reads were merged with COPE v1.2.5. Each unique nucleotide sequence was defined as a clonotype, and clonotypes were aligned to IMGT TRB V, D and J references with MiTCR v1.1. The analysis was limited to V-J combinations with a frequency above 0.0001, which together covered over 99% of the repertoires. A TCR clonal expansion and chaos score per V-J combination was defined as the ratio of F50 clonal expansion to chaos observed in the TCRdist matrix. Features were reduced by Welch's t-statistics and random forest to over ten V-J combinations, which fed a naive Bayes classifier. The Morisita-Horn index was used to measure how similar the thyroid and blood repertoires were. The raw public data were reprocessed by TCRdb itself: fastp quality trimming at Q25, MiXCR clonotype calling, in-frame beta chains only. Every entry covers one CDR3 protein and lists the most common genes and DNA from its rows. The V and J calls here are based on TCRdb, not the publication. Here the sample has about 480,000 distinct CDR3 sequences; 13% to 15% occur a single time. Approximately 9.8% of the sample comes from the top ten.

This TCR was sampled from a woman in her twenties or thirties with Graves' ophthalmopathy. Donor details come from another sample of the same person, matched by shared clones. The sequenced sample was blood. The sequence joins TRBV6-1 to TRBJ2-7; TRBD2 lines up with 7 middle nucleotides. The DNA sequence reads TGTGCCAGCACTGAGCTAGCGGAGGCGGGGGAGCAGTACTTC. It encodes CASTELAEAGEQYF.